The clone carrying this TCR beta chain was found a few times. Its specificity is not known. The CDR3 is 13 amino acids. The V gene's germline CDR1 is SGDLS and CDR2 YYNGEE. Trimming pared 0 bases from V and 3 bases from J, leaving 6 bases between. The sample originates from a study of CD8 T cells in ankylosing spondylitis. The authors made TCR beta libraries by quantitative 5'-RACE with molecular barcodes. TCRdb reprocessed the 5' RACE reads with MiXCR, giving one entry per CDR3 protein. The profile shows 100,000 or so distinct CDR3 sequences, around 8.5% of them singletons. Study observations and caveats: Disease-associated clones were reportedly significantly overrepresented in matched ankylosing spondylitis synovial fluid. Within ankylosing spondylitis blood, a TCR beta motif made up of eight or nine highly homologous variants appeared to be characteristic. Previously reported in reactive arthritis synovial fluid and blood were some of the motif variants.

The receptor was isolated from a male donor with ankylosing spondylitis. The material sequenced was blood, either unsorted or a sorted T cell fraction (not recorded which). V is TRBV9 and J is TRBJ1-1, with D tentatively TRBD1 (5 bases). The CDR3 is CASSVAGDTEAFF. In nucleotides, the CDR3 is TGTGCCAGCAGCGTAGCGGGGGACACTGAAGCTTTCTTT.